This T cell receptor beta chain was sequenced for a study of shared clonotypes between healthy human individuals. About the research overall: Three plates were used per donor for CD4 naive, three for CD4 memory, two for CD8 naive and one for CD8 memory.

V gave up 1 base and J gave up 1 base, with 17 bases separating them. The CDR3 runs 17 residues. Germline V gene data show CDR1 as SEHNR and CDR2 as FQNEAQ (reference sequence). Study donors comprised healthy, HIV-negative adults devoid of recent acute infection or vaccination. To note about this clone: Its specificity is unknown.

The protocol was immunoSEQ multiplex PCR, while the TCRdb copy is restricted to in-frame clones and leaves out a portion. The sample consists of a few million clones, about 94% of them appearing once. Findings of the study overall: Generally, naive subsets (rather than memory subsets) showed larger estimated richness.

Sequencing used naive CD4+ T cells sorted from blood. The subset: CD45RA+ positively selected. This TCR was sampled from a man between 18 and 29 years old in good health. The rearrangement links TRBV7-9 to TRBJ2-7; D perhaps matches TRBD1 (6 bases). CDR3 region: CASSLGLGHLPSYEQYF. The CDR3 DNA sequence: TGTGCCAGCAGCTTAGGGTTGGGACACCTCCCGTCCTACGAGCAGTACTTC.